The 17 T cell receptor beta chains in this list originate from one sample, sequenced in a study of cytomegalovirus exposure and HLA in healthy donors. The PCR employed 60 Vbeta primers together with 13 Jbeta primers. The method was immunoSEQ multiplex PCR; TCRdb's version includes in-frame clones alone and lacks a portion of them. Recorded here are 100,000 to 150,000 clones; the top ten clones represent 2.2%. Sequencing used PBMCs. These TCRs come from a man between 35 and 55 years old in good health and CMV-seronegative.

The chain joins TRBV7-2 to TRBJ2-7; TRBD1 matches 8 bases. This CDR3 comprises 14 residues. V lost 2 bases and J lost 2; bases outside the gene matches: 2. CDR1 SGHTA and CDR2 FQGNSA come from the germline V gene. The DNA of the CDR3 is TGTGCCAGCAGCTTAACAGGGGGGACCTACGAGCAGTACTTC. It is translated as CASSLTGGTYEQYF. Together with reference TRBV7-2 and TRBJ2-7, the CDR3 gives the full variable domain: GAGVSQSPSNKVTEKGKDVELRCDPISGHTALYWYRQSLGQGLEFLIYFQGNSAPDKSGLPSDRFSAERTGGSVSTLTIQRTQQEDSAVYLCASSLTGGTYEQYFGPGTRLTVT.

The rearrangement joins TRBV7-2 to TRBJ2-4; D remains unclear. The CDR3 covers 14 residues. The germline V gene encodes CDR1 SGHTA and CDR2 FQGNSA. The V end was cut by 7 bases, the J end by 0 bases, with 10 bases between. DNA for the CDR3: TGTGCCAGCAAAATCGCGAGAGCCAAAAACATTCAGTACTTC. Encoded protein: CASKIARAKNIQYF.

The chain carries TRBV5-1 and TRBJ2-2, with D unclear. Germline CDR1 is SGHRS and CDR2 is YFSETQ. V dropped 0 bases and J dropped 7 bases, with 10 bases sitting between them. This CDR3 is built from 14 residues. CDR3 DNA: TGCGCCAGCAGCTTGGCCATCTCAGGCGGGGAGCTGTTTTTT. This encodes CASSLAISGGELFF.

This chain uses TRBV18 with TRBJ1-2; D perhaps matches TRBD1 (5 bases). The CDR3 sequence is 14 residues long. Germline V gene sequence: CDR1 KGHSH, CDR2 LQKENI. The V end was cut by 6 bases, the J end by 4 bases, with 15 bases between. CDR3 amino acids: CASSPVQGTYGYTF. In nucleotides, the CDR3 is TGTGCCAGCTCTCCTGTCCAGGGAACCTATGGCTACACCTTC.

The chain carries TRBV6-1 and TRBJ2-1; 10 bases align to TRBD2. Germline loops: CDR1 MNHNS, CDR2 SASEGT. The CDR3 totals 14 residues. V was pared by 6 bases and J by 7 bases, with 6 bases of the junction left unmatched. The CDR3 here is CASRLAGGRNEQFF. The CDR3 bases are TGTGCCAGCAGGTTAGCGGGAGGAAGAAATGAGCAGTTCTTC.

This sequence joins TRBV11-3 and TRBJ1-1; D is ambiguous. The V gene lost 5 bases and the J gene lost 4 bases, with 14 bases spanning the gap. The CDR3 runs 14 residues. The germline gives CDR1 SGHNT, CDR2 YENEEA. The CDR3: CASSGRQGFTEAFF. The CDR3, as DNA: TGTGCCAGCAGCGGGAGACAAGGTTTCACTGAAGCTTTCTTT. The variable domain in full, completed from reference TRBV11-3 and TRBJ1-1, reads EAGVVQSPRYKIIEKKQPVAFWCNPISGHNTLYWYLQNLGQGPELLIRYENEEAVDDSQLPKDRFSAERLKGVDSTLKIQPAELGDSAVYLCASSGRQGFTEAFFGQGTRLTVV.

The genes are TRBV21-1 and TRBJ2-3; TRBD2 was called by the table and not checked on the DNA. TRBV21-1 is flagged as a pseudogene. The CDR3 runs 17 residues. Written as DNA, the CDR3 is TGTGCCAGCAGCTCCCTAACTAGCGGGAGGTGTACAGATACGCAGTATTTT. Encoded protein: CASSSLTSGRCTDTQYF.

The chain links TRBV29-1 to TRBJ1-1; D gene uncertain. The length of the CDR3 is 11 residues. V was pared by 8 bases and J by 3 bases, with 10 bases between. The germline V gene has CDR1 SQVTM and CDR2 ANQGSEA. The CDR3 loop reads CSTRGDTEAFF. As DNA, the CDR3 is TGCAGCACTCGCGGGGACACTGAAGCTTTCTTT.

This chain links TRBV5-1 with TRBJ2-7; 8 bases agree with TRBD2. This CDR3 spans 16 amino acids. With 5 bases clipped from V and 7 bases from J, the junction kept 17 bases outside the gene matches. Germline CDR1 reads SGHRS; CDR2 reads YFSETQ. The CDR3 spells CASRVGAGGAPEEQYF. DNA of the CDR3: TGCGCCAGCAGGGTAGGGGCGGGAGGAGCCCCTGAAGAGCAGTACTTC.

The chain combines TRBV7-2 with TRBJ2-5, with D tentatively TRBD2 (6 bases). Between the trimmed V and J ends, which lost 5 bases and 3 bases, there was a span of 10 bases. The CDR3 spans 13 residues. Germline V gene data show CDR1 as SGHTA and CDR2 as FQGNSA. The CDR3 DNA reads TGTGCCAGCAGCCGGGGACTGGAAGAGACCCAGTACTTC. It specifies CASSRGLEETQYF.

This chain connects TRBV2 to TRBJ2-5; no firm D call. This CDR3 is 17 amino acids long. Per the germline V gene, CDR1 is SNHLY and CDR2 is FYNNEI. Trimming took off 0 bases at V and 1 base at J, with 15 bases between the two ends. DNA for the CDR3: TGTGCCAGCAGTGAAGCGCTTCGGGTCAGTAGCCAAGAGACCCAGTACTTC. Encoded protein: CASSEALRVSSQETQYF.

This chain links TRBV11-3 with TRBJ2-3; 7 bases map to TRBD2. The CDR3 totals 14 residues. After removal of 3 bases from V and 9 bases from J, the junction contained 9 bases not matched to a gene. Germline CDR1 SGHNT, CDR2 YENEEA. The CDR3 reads CASSFLGSGGTQYF. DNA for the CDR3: TGTGCCAGCAGCTTTCTCGGGTCCGGGGGGACGCAGTATTTT.

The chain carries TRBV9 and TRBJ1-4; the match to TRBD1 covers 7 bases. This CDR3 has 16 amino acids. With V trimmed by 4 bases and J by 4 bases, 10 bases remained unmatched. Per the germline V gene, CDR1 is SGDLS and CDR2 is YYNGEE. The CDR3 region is CASSRHPGTDNEKLFF. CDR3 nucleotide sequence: TGTGCCAGCAGCAGACACCCCGGGACAGATAATGAAAAACTGTTTTTT.

The CDR3 DNA follows: TGTGCCAGCAGTGGAGGGGGGGGGACCTACAATGAGCAGTTCTTC. The encoded protein is CASSGGGGTYNEQFF. The chain couples TRBV25-1 to TRBJ2-1; possible D gene TRBD2, 7 bases. From germline, CDR1 is MGHDK and CDR2 SYGVNS. This CDR3 contains 15 residues. V was shortened by 4 bases and J by 2 bases, with 12 bases between the two germline ends.

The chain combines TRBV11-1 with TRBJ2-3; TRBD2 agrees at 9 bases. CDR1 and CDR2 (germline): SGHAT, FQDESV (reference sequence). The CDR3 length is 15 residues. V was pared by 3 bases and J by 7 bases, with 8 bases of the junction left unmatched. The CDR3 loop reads CASSLAGGPSNTQYF. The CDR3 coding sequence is TGTGCCAGCAGCTTGGCGGGAGGGCCCTCGAATACGCAGTATTTT.

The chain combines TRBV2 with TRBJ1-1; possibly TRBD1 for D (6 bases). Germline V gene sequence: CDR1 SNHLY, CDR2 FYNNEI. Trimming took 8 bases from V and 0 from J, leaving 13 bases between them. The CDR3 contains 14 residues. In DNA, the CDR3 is TGTGCCAGCCGGACAGCCGGTCTGAACACTGAAGCTTTCTTT. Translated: CASRTAGLNTEAFF.

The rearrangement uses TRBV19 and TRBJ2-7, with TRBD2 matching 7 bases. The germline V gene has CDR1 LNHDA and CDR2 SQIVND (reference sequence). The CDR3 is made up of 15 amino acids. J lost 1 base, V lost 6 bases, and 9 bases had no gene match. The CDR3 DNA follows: TGTGCCAGTAGACTCCGGGACTACCCATCCTACGAGCAGTACTTC. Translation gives CASRLRDYPSYEQYF.